A selection of T cell receptor beta chains follows, all from one sample in a study of T cells in Graves' hyperthyroidism and ophthalmopathy. Using its own MiXCR run on the multiplex PCR reads, TCRdb lists one record per CDR3 protein. The sample shows 550,000 to 700,000 distinct CDR3 sequences, 46% of them seen only once. Specimen: peripheral blood or thyroid tissue (not recorded which). The receptor set was obtained from an adult woman with Graves' disease, either hyperthyroidism or ophthalmopathy (not recorded which). Each CDR3 is given without its conserved first and last residue.

>TRBJ2-2|TRBV20-1
SARVLGTSSTGELF
>TRBJ2-6|TRBV6-6
ASRYTGLSGANVLT
>TRBJ1-1|TRBV5-1
ASSSGTLSMNTEAF
>TRBJ2-7|TRBV7-2
ASSSGTSTHEQY
>TRBJ2-2|TRBV14
ASSQSWTAGELF
>TRBJ1-2|TRBV28
ASSLSGGPWGYT
>TRBJ2-5|TRBV29-1
GVGVTSIQETQY
>TRBJ1-6|TRBV4-1
ASSQGPGNNSPLH
>TRBJ2-7|TRBV20-1
SAERPSASSYEQY
>TRBJ2-7|TRBV10-3
AISERESTYEQY
>TRBJ2-7|TRBV14
ASSVAERSTPLN
>TRBJ2-7|TRBV12-3/TRBV12-4
ASSPPGREGYEQY
>TRBJ1-2|TRBV20-1
SARYSERGYT
>TRBJ2-2|TRBV29-1
SVEDGTKNTGELF
>TRBJ1-1|TRBV4-1
ASSQPGQGARRTEAF
>TRBJ2-5|TRBV6-5
ASSDKQETQY
>TRBJ1-1|TRBV25-1
ASSNRDRLNTEAF